This TCR beta chain is drawn from a study of blood T cell repertoires in COVID-19. Study-wide context: COVID-19 samples, acute and convalescent, were from the United States, Italy and Spain. PBMCs, B-cell-depleted T cells, or T cells provided the cDNA or gDNA that made up the material.

V lost 6 bases to trimming and J lost 10 bases, with 16 bases between them. The V gene's germline CDR1 is LNHNV and CDR2 YYDKDF (reference sequence). This CDR3 is 14 amino acids long. In the original processing: Reference gene primers were amplified, and this amplification served to estimate nucleated cell counts. Data came from immunoSEQ multiplex PCR; TCRdb stores just in-frame clones and leaves some out. The V and J calls and clone size are taken from that table; D and trimming were inferred from the DNA. The sample holds 210,000 or so clones, about four fifths seen once. This clonotype was sampled from a woman in her thirties or forties with acute or convalescent COVID-19. The sample comprised peripheral blood. The rearrangement uses TRBV15 and TRBJ1-6, with TRBD1 as a possible D gene (5 bases). In DNA, the CDR3 is TGTGCCACCAGTCTCTCAGGGTTTGGCTCACCCCTCCACTTT. Amino acid sequence: CATSLSGFGSPLHF.